The rows below give T cell receptor beta chains drawn from one sample of a study of patients and donors after allogeneic stem cell transplantation. TCRdb re-called the RT-PCR reads with MiXCR, one entry per CDR3 protein. The data hold 150,000 to 250,000 distinct CDR3 sequences, with around 41% observed a single time. The sample consisted of blood, either unsorted or a sorted T cell fraction (not recorded which). These receptors were taken from a human donor who was either an allogeneic HSCT recipient or a stem cell or donor lymphocyte infusion donor (not recorded which). It is not recorded whose cells these are; they may come from a transplant donor. Each CDR3 is given with its conserved first and last residue. A D gene is named only where the DNA matches it firmly. Size is stated for part of the rows, as once, few or many counts, or as a class when the clone is expanded.

>NA|TRBV25-1|TRBJ2-2|NA
TGTGCCATCTCTGAGGGATCAGGGGAGCTGTTTTTT
CAISEGSGELFF
>NA|TRBV14|TRBJ2-3|NA
TGTGCCAGCAGCCAAGATGCGCCCCGTACAGATACGCAGTATTTT
CASSQDAPRTDTQYF
>NA|TRBV6-2/TRBV6-3|TRBJ2-7|NA
TGTGCCACCTCGACTGACGCAGGGAGGGAGCAGTACTTC
CATSTDAGREQYF
>NA|TRBV4-3|TRBJ1-1|NA
TGCGCCAGCAGCCAAGATCAGGGGTCTGGCACTGAAGCTTTCTTT
CASSQDQGSGTEAFF
>NA|TRBV10-3|TRBJ1-1|TRBD1
TGTGCCATCAGTGACCGCCTTGGACAGGGCCACACTGAAGCTTTCTTT
CAISDRLGQGHTEAFF
>NA|TRBV7-8|TRBJ1-1|TRBD1
TGTGCCAGCAGCTCCCCCGCCGGGACAGGAAACACTGAAGCTTTCTTT
CASSSPAGTGNTEAFF
>once|TRBV29-1|TRBJ1-2|NA
TGCAGCGTTGGTCTCAGGGCTAACTATGGCTACACCTTC
CSVGLRANYGYTF
>NA|TRBV6-2/TRBV6-3|TRBJ1-5|TRBD1
TGTGCCAGCAGTTGGACAGGGGACGGGAATCAGCCCCAGCATTTT
CASSWTGDGNQPQHF
>few|TRBV3-1|TRBJ2-7|TRBD2
TGTGCCAGCAGCCATAGGACTAGCGGGAGGGTCTACGAGCAGTACTTC
CASSHRTSGRVYEQYF
>NA|TRBV29-1|TRBJ2-1|NA
TGCAGCGTTGAAGGTAGGGCGGGGAGACCATACAATGAGCAGTTCTTC
CSVEGRAGRPYNEQFF
>NA|TRBV6-2/TRBV6-3|TRBJ2-4|NA
TGTGCCAGCAGTTATCTGATATCGGACTACCAATTTCAGTACTTC
CASSYLISDYQFQYF
>few|TRBV7-2|TRBJ1-2|NA
TGTGCCAGCAGCCGACTACAGGGAGATGGCTACACCTTC
CASSRLQGDGYTF
>few|TRBV5-1|TRBJ1-1|TRBD1
TGCGCCAGCAGCTTGGCGGGACAGGCGAGAATGAACACTGAAGCTTTCTTT
CASSLAGQARMNTEAFF
>NA|TRBV20-1|TRBJ1-6|NA
TGCAGTGCCGGACCCAGGGTGAGGAATAATTCACCCCTCCACTTT
CSAGPRVRNNSPLHF
>few|TRBV4-3|TRBJ1-6|TRBD1
TGCGCCAGCAGCCAAGAAACAGGGGATAGCTCACCCCTCCACTTT
CASSQETGDSSPLHF
>NA|TRBV7-9|TRBJ1-2|NA
TGTGCCAGCAGCTCTCCGTCGACAGAGTATAACTATGGCTACACCTTC
CASSSPSTEYNYGYTF
>NA|TRBV3-1|TRBJ1-1|NA
TGTGCCAGCAGCCGCTACAGCGGGATTACTGAAGCTTTCTTT
CASSRYSGITEAFF
>NA|TRBV7-8|TRBJ1-1|NA
TGTGCCAGCAGCATATTGACAGGGAACACTGAAGCTTTCTTT
CASSILTGNTEAFF
>NA|TRBV15|TRBJ2-3|NA
TGTGCCACCAGCAGAGGGGACATGGGCACAGATACGCAGTATTTT
CATSRGDMGTDTQYF
>few|TRBV6-5|TRBJ1-5|TRBD1
TGTGCCAGCAGTCCTTGGGACAGGGGGTTATATAGCAATCAGCCCCAGCATTTT
CASSPWDRGLYSNQPQHF
>NA|TRBV4-3|TRBJ2-1|TRBD2
TGCGCCAGCAGCCAAGCGGCGGGACTAGCGGGAGTAAGCTCCTACAATGAGCAGTTCTTC
CASSQAAGLAGVSSYNEQFF
>few|TRBV7-9|TRBJ2-1|NA
TGTGCCAGCAGGACGATAGAGCGGGCCGATGAGCAGTTCTTC
CASRTIERADEQFF
>NA|TRBV6-2/TRBV6-3|TRBJ2-2|TRBD2
TGTGCCAGCAGTTACCCCTTAGCGGGAGCTCGTGCCGGGGAGCTGTTTTTT
CASSYPLAGARAGELFF
>few|TRBV5-1|TRBJ2-2|NA
TGCGCCAGCAGCTTGGCAGGGGTGAAAACCGGGGAGCTGTTTTTT
CASSLAGVKTGELFF
>NA|TRBV12-3/TRBV12-4|TRBJ2-1|TRBD2
TGTGCCAGCAGTTTAGCTTCTTTTAGCGGGGGCTACAATGAGCAGTTCTTC
CASSLASFSGGYNEQFF
>NA|TRBV5-1|TRBJ2-7|NA
TGCGCCAGCAGCTTGGGACTAGAAACCTACGAGCAGTACTTC
CASSLGLETYEQYF
>NA|TRBV3-1|TRBJ2-1|TRBD2
TGTGCCAGCAGCCACCTAGCGGGAGAAGGTTCCTACAATGAGCAGTTCTTC
CASSHLAGEGSYNEQFF
>NA|TRBV27|TRBJ2-5|NA
TGTGCCAGCAGCCCTACCCGGGAGACCCAGTACTTC
CASSPTRETQYF
>NA|TRBV4-3|TRBJ2-7|NA
TGCGCCAGCAGCCTCGGACGGAGCGACGAGCAGTACTTC
CASSLGRSDEQYF
>NA|TRBV20-1|TRBJ2-3|TRBD1
TGCAGTGCTTTTTTTCCCGGACAGGGCACAGATACGCAGTATTTT
CSAFFPGQGTDTQYF
>NA|TRBV11-2|TRBJ2-1|NA
TGTGCCAGCAGCTTACCCCCGGCGGACTCCTACAATGAGCAGTTCTTC
CASSLPPADSYNEQFF
>NA|TRBV5-1|TRBJ2-3|NA
TGCGCCAGCAGCTTCGGAGGAAACTTACTCACAGATACGCAGTATTTT
CASSFGGNLLTDTQYF
>NA|TRBV5-1|TRBJ1-1|NA
TGCGCCAGCAGCCTCGTCCCTCGAATGAACACTGAAGCTTTCTTT
CASSLVPRMNTEAFF
>few|TRBV24-1|TRBJ2-3|NA
TGTGCCACCAGTGATTCGGGCGGAGGATACTGGGAGCAGTATTTT
CATSDSGGGYWEQYF
>NA|TRBV28|TRBJ2-5|TRBD1
TGTGCCAGCAGCATCGACAGGGTTAGGGAGACCCAGTACTTC
CASSIDRVRETQYF
>few|TRBV7-8|TRBJ1-6|TRBD1
TGTGCCAGCAGCTTAGCTTTGGACAGGGGTAACAATTCACCCCTCCACTTT
CASSLALDRGNNSPLHF
>many|TRBV25-1|TRBJ2-2|NA
TGTGCCAGCAGTGGTCCGGGACTCTTCACCGGGGAGCTGTTTTTT
CASSGPGLFTGELFF
>few|TRBV5-1|TRBJ1-5|NA
TGCGCCAGCAGCCCCGCTGGGGGGTTCAATCAGCCCCAGCATTTT
CASSPAGGFNQPQHF
>few|TRBV24-1|TRBJ1-5|NA
TGTGCCACCAGTGATGTGCAGGGAAATCAGCCCCAGCATTTT
CATSDVQGNQPQHF
>NA|TRBV29-1|TRBJ2-1|TRBD1
TGCAGCGTGAGGGACAGGGCCGAGTACAATGAGCAGTTCTTC
CSVRDRAEYNEQFF
>once|TRBV7-8|TRBJ1-2|NA
TGTGCCAGCAGCTTCGAATTGGCTAACTATGGCTACACCTTC
CASSFELANYGYTF
>NA|TRBV14|TRBJ2-1|TRBD1
TGTGCCAGCAGCCAAGAAGGGGCAGGGGGCAAAAACAATGAGCAGTTCTTC
CASSQEGAGGKNNEQFF
>NA|TRBV4-3|TRBJ1-1|NA
TGCGCCAGCAGCCAAGATTCCGGATTGGCGAACACTGAAGCTTTCTTT
CASSQDSGLANTEAFF
>many|TRBV16|TRBJ1-6|NA
TGTGCCAGCAGCCAATGGCGGGATGGGGGTTCACCCCTCCACTTT
CASSQWRDGGSPLHF
>NA|TRBV2|TRBJ1-1|NA
TGTGCCAGCAAACTCATGAACACTGAAGCTTTCTTT
CASKLMNTEAFF
>few|TRBV27|TRBJ1-6|TRBD1
TGTGCCAGCAGTTGGGACAGGGAAAATTCACCCCTCCACTTT
CASSWDRENSPLHF
>NA|TRBV19|TRBJ2-2|NA
TGTGCCAGTAGTATCCTCCAAACGGGAAACACCGGGGAGCTGTTTTTT
CASSILQTGNTGELFF
>NA|TRBV28|TRBJ1-1|NA
TGTGCCAGTCGGCCCCAGGGAGGGAACACTGAAGCTTTCTTT
CASRPQGGNTEAFF
>NA|TRBV4-3|TRBJ2-7|NA
TGCGCCAGCAGCCAAGAGGGACGGGGTACCCTAGGGTCCTACGAGCAGTACTTC
CASSQEGRGTLGSYEQYF
>NA|TRBV7-6|TRBJ2-1|TRBD2
TGTGCCAGCAGCCCCTCAGCGGGAGGGTATTACAATGAGCAGTTCTTC
CASSPSAGGYYNEQFF
>NA|TRBV3-1|TRBJ2-2|NA
TGTGCCAGCACCCGAGGCAGGAACACCGGGGAGCTGTTTTTT
CASTRGRNTGELFF
>NA|TRBV20-1|TRBJ1-2|NA
TGCAGTGCTTATGACCGCCTCTATGGCTACACCTTC
CSAYDRLYGYTF
>few|TRBV20-1|TRBJ1-5|NA
TGCAGTGCTCCGGATAGCAATCAGCCCCAGCATTTT
CSAPDSNQPQHF
>NA|TRBV12-3/TRBV12-4|TRBJ1-1|NA
TGTGCCAGCAGTTTTGACAACACGAACACTGAAGCTTTCTTT
CASSFDNTNTEAFF
>NA|TRBV3-1|TRBJ1-5|NA
TGTGCCAGCAGCGAGAATAGATATCAGCCCCAGCATTTT
CASSENRYQPQHF
>once|TRBV6-5|TRBJ2-7|TRBD1
TGTGCCAGCAGCCGGGACAGGGGGCAGGTATACGAGCAGTACTTC
CASSRDRGQVYEQYF
>NA|TRBV6-2/TRBV6-3|TRBJ1-1|TRBD1
TGTGCCAGCAGTTACGAGGGACAGGGGGTGAACACTGAAGCTTTCTTT
CASSYEGQGVNTEAFF
>NA|TRBV14|TRBJ1-1|NA
TGTGCCAGCAGCCAAGATCTTAGGAGCACTGAAGCTTTCTTT
CASSQDLRSTEAFF
>NA|TRBV9|TRBJ2-2|TRBD1
TGTGCCAGCAGCGTCAGGACAGGGTCCACCGGGGAGCTGTTTTTT
CASSVRTGSTGELFF
>once|TRBV28|TRBJ1-5|NA
TGTGCCAGCAGTGATCTACCAGGTCTATATGTCAATCAGCCCCAGCATTTT
CASSDLPGLYVNQPQHF